These 14 T cell receptor beta chains were all obtained from the same sample, sequenced in a study of cytomegalovirus exposure and HLA in healthy donors. The PCR ran on 60 Vbeta and 13 Jbeta primers. Only in-frame clones appear in the TCRdb table, and some are missing; sequencing was by immunoSEQ multiplex PCR. The data hold around 94,000 clones, with roughly 85% observed a single time. The sequenced sample consisted of PBMCs. These receptors all stem from a man aged 35 to 55 in good health and CMV-seronegative.

V gene TRBV6-1 combines with J gene TRBJ2-3; TRBD1 is a possible D gene (6 bases). Germline V lookup: CDR1 MNHNS, CDR2 SASEGT. The V end lost 6 bases, the J end lost 8 bases, and 21 bases lay between the germline ends. This CDR3 spans 15 amino acids. In nucleotides, the CDR3 is TGTGCCAGCAGGAAGGGTACAGGGTCCCAAGGTACGCAGTATTTT. Translating it yields CASRKGTGSQGTQYF.

The table lists this clone with a few counts. V usage is TRBV2 and J usage is TRBJ2-7; the match to TRBD2 covers 12 bases. The ends lost 7 bases at V and 5 bases at J; junction bases unmatched: 6. Germline loops: CDR1 SNHLY, CDR2 FYNNEI. This CDR3 has 14 residues. The CDR3 here is CASTTSGGINEQYF. CDR3 nucleotides: TGTGCCAGCACCACTAGCGGGGGGATCAACGAGCAGTACTTC.

The rearrangement links TRBV13 to TRBJ2-3, with a possible D match to TRBD2 (5 bases). The V end lost 5 bases, the J end lost 5 bases, and 11 bases lay between the germline ends. Germline CDR1 and CDR2: PRHDT and FYEKMQ (reference sequence). CDR3 length equals 13 residues. The CDR3 coding sequence is TGTGCCAGCAGCCAATTGGGGAGAGATACGCAGTATTTT. It encodes CASSQLGRDTQYF. Variable domain in full (rest from reference TRBV13 and TRBJ2-3): AAGVIQSPRHLIKEKRETATLKCYPIPRHDTVYWYQQGPGQDPQFLISFYEKMQSDKGSIPDRFSAQQFSDYHSELNMSSLELGDSALYFCASSQLGRDTQYFGPGTRLTVL.

The genes are TRBV7-2 and TRBJ2-7, with 9 bases identical to TRBD2. The CDR3 runs to 16 residues. Germline V gene sequence: CDR1 SGHTA, CDR2 FQGNSA. V gave up 3 bases and J gave up 5 bases; unmatched junction bases: 11. CDR3 sequence: CASSFLGGGGSHEQYF. The DNA for the CDR3 is TGTGCCAGCAGCTTCCTAGGCGGGGGGGGATCCCACGAGCAGTACTTC.

V usage is TRBV12-5 and J usage is TRBJ1-1; D is possibly TRBD1 (5 bases). V lost 0 bases, J lost 2 bases, and 16 bases lay in between. Germline assignment: CDR1 LGHNT and CDR2 FRNRAP. The CDR3 runs to 17 residues. This CDR3 is CASGLVIQGGLNTEAFF. The CDR3 nucleotides read TGTGCTAGTGGTTTGGTAATTCAGGGAGGTCTTAACACTGAAGCTTTCTTT.

The rearrangement links TRBV30 to TRBJ2-1; D is undetermined. The V end was cut by 0 bases, the J end by 1 base, with 10 bases between. The CDR3 runs 15 residues. CDR1 GTSNPN and CDR2 SVGIG come from the germline V gene (reference sequence). The CDR3 region has the DNA TGTGCCTGGAGTGTTGGTAGCCCGTCCTACAATGAGCAGTTCTTC. This sequence encodes CAWSVGSPSYNEQFF.

The chain couples TRBV7-2 to TRBJ2-7, with D hard to call. V gave up 5 bases and J gave up 5 bases, with 7 bases separating them. The V gene's germline CDR1 is SGHTA and CDR2 FQGNSA. This CDR3 is 11 amino acids long. The DNA for the CDR3 is TGTGCCAGCAGCCTATATCACGAGCAGTACTTC. Residues: CASSLYHEQYF.

The rearrangement joins TRBV14 to TRBJ2-3; possible D gene TRBD2, 5 bases. This CDR3 contains 14 residues. With 2 bases removed from V and 6 bases from J, the gap between germline ends came to 12 bases. The germline CDR1 and CDR2 sequences are SGHDN and FVKESK. The CDR3 region has the DNA TGTGCCAGCAGCCAATCGTCCGGGGTCGATACGCAGTATTTT. This translates into CASSQSSGVDTQYF.

This chain uses TRBV11-3 with TRBJ2-5, with D perhaps TRBD2 (5 bases). Germline values: CDR1 SGHNT, CDR2 YENEEA. Trimming cost V 5 bases and J 1 base, with 8 bases left between them. This CDR3 contains 13 residues. The CDR3 here is CASSRSGQETQYF. The CDR3 nucleotides are TGTGCCAGCAGCCGCAGCGGCCAAGAGACCCAGTACTTC.

The V and J genes are TRBV29-1 and TRBJ2-1, with D perhaps matching TRBD1 (6 bases). Trimming stripped 4 bases from V and 5 bases from J, with 12 bases between. This CDR3 contains 13 residues. The germline gives CDR1 SQVTM, CDR2 ANQGSEA. DNA for the CDR3: TGCAGCGTTGGACGACAGGCGGACAATGAGCAGTTCTTC. It encodes CSVGRQADNEQFF.

This chain uses TRBV5-4 with TRBJ2-4, with TRBD1 matching over 7 bases. The CDR3 runs 16 residues. J lost 1 base, V lost 4 bases, and 8 bases had no gene match. Germline lookup yields CDR1 SGHNT and CDR2 YYREEE (reference sequence). The CDR3 sequence: CASSIDRVGAKNIQYF. CDR3 DNA sequence: TGTGCCAGCAGCATTGACAGGGTCGGGGCCAAAAACATTCAGTACTTC.

V gene TRBV4-1 combines with J gene TRBJ1-2; possibly TRBD1 for D (5 bases). Germline lookup yields CDR1 MGHRA and CDR2 YSYEKL. The CDR3 runs 16 residues. Trimming removed 1 base from V and 2 bases from J, with 14 bases in between. CDR3 loop: CASSQAQGQRNYGYTF. CDR3 nucleotide sequence: TGCGCCAGCAGCCAAGCCCAGGGCCAGAGGAACTATGGCTACACCTTC.

The chain is built from TRBV28 and TRBJ1-4; D uncertain. Germline V CDR1 and CDR2: MDHEN, SYDVKM. V was shortened by 6 bases and J by 4 bases, with 15 bases between the two germline ends. The CDR3 sequence is 15 residues long. The DNA for the CDR3 is TGTGCCAGCAGCCGGGGATACCCCTATAATGAAAAACTGTTTTTT. It yields the protein CASSRGYPYNEKLFF. The variable domain in full, with the rest retrieved from reference TRBV28 and TRBJ1-4, is DVKVTQSSRYLVKRTGEKVFLECVQDMDHENMFWYRQDPGLGLRLIYFSYDVKMKEKGDIPEGYSVSREKKERFSLILESASTNQTSMYLCASSRGYPYNEKLFFGSGTQLSVL.

The J gene is TRBJ1-5, the V gene TRBV7-9; the D is unclear. The CDR3 extends over 15 amino acids. Trimming took off 7 bases at V and 3 bases at J, with 16 bases between the two ends. Germline V lookup: CDR1 SEHNR, CDR2 FQNEAQ (reference sequence). The DNA of the CDR3 is TGTGCCAGCACCCTAGACTTGGAGGCCAATCAGCCCCAGCATTTT. This translates into CASTLDLEANQPQHF.